Given below is one T cell receptor beta chain in context. Its antigen is as yet unknown. This entry belongs to a study of shared clonotypes between healthy human individuals. Unsorted PBMC DNA was sequenced on ten immunoSEQ deep assay plates. Method: immunoSEQ multiplex PCR; TCRdb's copy keeps in-frame clones and lacks some. The table records about 490,000 clones, around 78% of them present only once. CDR1 and CDR2 from the germline V gene are SGHTA and FQGNSA. Trimming removed 1 base from V and 7 bases from J, with 8 bases in between. The CDR3 contains 13 residues. The study, taken as a whole, reports: The sampled material consisted only of blood, and tissue repertoires are likely to differ. Sequencing depth was a factor that was expected to affect clonotype sharing among donors. In having few donors, the study represented limited genetic and exposure-history diversity.

Sequencing was carried out using PBMCs. The receptor was isolated from a woman in her thirties or forties in good health. Some clones in this sample may be carry-over from other donors' samples. V is TRBV7-2 and J is TRBJ2-1; D not certain. This chain's CDR3 is CASSLDRRNEQFF. The DNA for the CDR3 is TGTGCCAGCAGCTTAGACCGAAGGAATGAGCAGTTCTTC.